These 10 T cell receptor beta chains were sequenced from one sample in a study of radiation and T cells in renal cell carcinoma. Measured with immunoSEQ multiplex PCR; TCRdb has only the in-frame clones, and not every one. This sample has 100,000 to 150,000 clones; 85% to 90% occur once, and the top ten carry 5% to 6%. This sample's time point: blood 2 weeks post-SBRT. Described treatment: 15 Gy SBRT to primary tumor, nephrectomy 4 weeks later. The source material was blood, sampled from a patient whose treatment included radiotherapy and nephrectomy. These receptors all stem from an older woman with renal cell carcinoma.

A word on this clone: At one end, the junction sequence differs from germline, possibly due to a read error. The chain uses TRBV7-9 and TRBJ1-2; D is perhaps TRBD1 (6 bases). In germline, CDR1 is SEHNR, CDR2 FQNEAQ (reference sequence). The CDR3 totals 12 residues. For the CDR3, the DNA is TGTGCCAGCAGCCCCCTGGGGGCCGAGCCCCCCTTC. Translated: CASSPLGAEPPF. Full variable domain (remainder filled in from reference TRBV7-9 and TRBJ1-2): DTGVSQNPRHKITKRGQNVTFRCDPISEHNRLYWYRQTLGQGPEFLTYFQNEAQLEKSRLLSDRFSAERPKGSFSTLEIQRTEQGDSAMYLCASSPLGAEPPFGSGTRLTVV.

V and J are TRBV29-1 and TRBJ2-7; 10 bases are shared with TRBD1. The CDR3 spans 14 residues. The trim removed 7 bases at V and 6 bases at J, leaving 12 bases unmatched. Germline CDR1 SQVTM, CDR2 ANQGSEA. The CDR3 loop is CSARGDRGQFEQYF. For the CDR3, the DNA is TGCAGCGCCCGAGGAGACAGGGGGCAGTTCGAGCAGTACTTC.

This clone was observed a single time. This chain links TRBV27 with TRBJ1-1; D is ambiguous. This CDR3 is 15 amino acids long. Trimming stripped 2 bases from V and 7 bases from J, with 17 bases between. Germline CDR1 reads MNHEY; CDR2 reads SMNVEV (reference sequence). The CDR3 spells CASSLEVGAAHEAFF. CDR3 DNA: TGTGCCAGCAGTTTAGAGGTGGGCGCCGCGCATGAAGCTTTCTTT.

The chain couples TRBV5-4 to TRBJ1-2, with D tentatively TRBD1 (6 bases). Germline V gives CDR1 SGHNT, CDR2 YYREEE (reference sequence). V was cut by 5 bases and J by 0 bases, with 14 bases left in between. This CDR3 comprises 15 residues. The CDR3 sequence is CASSSDSGANYGYTF. CDR3 in DNA: TGTGCCAGCAGTTCGGACAGCGGGGCTAACTATGGCTACACCTTC.

V and J are TRBV29-1 and TRBJ2-3; 9 bases map to TRBD1. CDR1 is SQVTM, CDR2 ANQGSEA, per germline. The CDR3 spans 13 residues. J lost 5 bases, V lost 3 bases, and 3 bases had no gene match. The CDR3 is CSVDLDRGDTQYF. The DNA for the CDR3 is TGCAGCGTTGATTTGGACAGGGGAGATACGCAGTATTTT.

The chain links TRBV5-1 to TRBJ2-7; D is unclear. The germline CDR1 and CDR2 sequences are SGHRS and YFSETQ. Between the trimmed V and J ends, which lost 4 bases and 2 bases, there was a span of 4 bases. The CDR3 consists of 11 residues. The CDR3 here is CASSHAYEQYF. In nucleotides, the CDR3 is TGCGCCAGCAGCCACGCCTACGAGCAGTACTTC.

The J gene is TRBJ1-4, the V gene TRBV28; possibly TRBD1 for D (5 bases). Germline V gene lookup returns CDR1 MDHEN and CDR2 SYDVKM. Trimming shortened V by 3 bases and J by 8 bases, and 16 bases separated the two germline ends. The CDR3 has 15 residues. The CDR3 here is CASSFWGGVVEKLFF. The CDR3 region has the DNA TGTGCCAGCAGTTTTTGGGGGGGAGTTGTCGAAAAACTGTTTTTT.

The rearrangement links TRBV9 to TRBJ2-3, with D uncertain. Trimming removed 0 bases from V and 11 bases from J, with 13 bases in between. This CDR3 has 13 amino acids. Germline assignment: CDR1 SGDLS and CDR2 YYNGEE. The chain's CDR3 is CASSVELVSRQYF. CDR3 DNA sequence: TGTGCCAGCAGCGTAGAGTTGGTGTCACGGCAGTATTTT.

This clone was seen a single time. The rearrangement links TRBV5-1 to TRBJ2-5, with 8 bases aligning to TRBD1. Germline CDR1 is SGHRS and CDR2 is YFSETQ. The CDR3 covers 15 residues. With V trimmed by 0 bases and J by 5 bases, 6 bases remained unmatched. CDR3 DNA sequence: TGCGCCAGCAGCTTGGCGGGACAGGTAGACGAGACCCAGTACTTC. Amino acid sequence: CASSLAGQVDETQYF.

CDR3 in DNA: TGCGCCAGCAGCCAAGATCAGAGGGGTCCCTATGGCTACACCTTC. Its translation: CASSQDQRGPYGYTF. The chain combines TRBV4-3 with TRBJ1-2; tentatively, D is TRBD1 (5 bases). This CDR3 has 15 amino acids. The germline V gene has CDR1 LGHNA and CDR2 YSLEER. The germline V and J ends were trimmed by 0 bases and 4 bases, with 12 bases remaining between them.